Below, 29 T cell receptor beta chains from the same sample are listed, as sequenced in a study of Ad26.COV2.S vaccination and SARS-CoV-2 variants. The treatment: some 19 received Ad26.COV2.S at low or high dose, single or two shots; 5 received placebo; per-sample allocation not given. Sampling was done on day 63 after the first vaccine or placebo injection. TCRdb keeps only in-frame clones here, not all; method: immunoSEQ multiplex PCR. The sample has around 300,000 clones, approximately 86% seen once. Specimen: peripheral blood, collected in a trial of Ad26.COV2.S vaccine versus placebo. The origin of the receptors is a person between 18 and 65 years old who received the Ad26.COV2.S COVID-19 vaccine or a placebo.

The chain combines TRBV28 with TRBJ2-6; D possibly corresponds to TRBD2 (7 bases). The CDR3 sequence is 13 residues long. Germline V lookup: CDR1 MDHEN, CDR2 SYDVKM. With 8 bases removed from V and 7 bases from J, the gap between germline ends came to 12 bases. CDR3 protein: CASGRGDANVLTF. In DNA form, the CDR3 reads TGTGCCAGCGGGAGGGGGGATGCCAACGTCCTGACTTTC.

The sample holds one count of this clone. The chain recombines TRBV29-1 with TRBJ2-1, with D tentatively TRBD2 (6 bases). In germline, CDR1 is SQVTM, CDR2 ANQGSEA. CDR3 length equals 10 residues. Trimming took off 7 bases at V and 10 bases at J, with 11 bases between the two ends. CDR3 sequence: CSAEEGEQFF. DNA for the CDR3: TGCAGCGCAGAGGAGGGGGAGCAGTTCTTC.

The chain's CDR3 is CASSPRGTSGWYEQFF. The CDR3 DNA reads as TGTGCCAGTAGTCCCCGTGGGACTAGCGGGTGGTATGAGCAGTTCTTC. The V gene is TRBV19, the J gene TRBJ2-1; the match to TRBD2 covers 12 bases. Germline V gene sequence: CDR1 LNHDA, CDR2 SQIVND (reference sequence). The CDR3 is 16 residues long. With 5 bases clipped from V and 8 bases from J, the junction kept 10 bases outside the gene matches.

The chain couples TRBV7-2 to TRBJ1-4; 11 positions match TRBD1. Germline-derived CDR1 and CDR2 are SGHTA and FQGNSA. The V and J ends lost 5 bases and 8 bases, in that order; junction bases with no gene match: 10. The CDR3 sequence is 16 residues long. CDR3 in amino acids: CASSQTGQGAYEKLFF. The CDR3 DNA reads TGTGCCAGCAGCCAGACTGGACAGGGGGCGTACGAAAAACTGTTTTTT. Combining the CDR3 with reference TRBV7-2 and TRBJ1-4 gives the whole variable domain GAGVSQSPSNKVTEKGKDVELRCDPISGHTALYWYRQSLGQGLEFLIYFQGNSAPDKSGLPSDRFSAERTGGSVSTLTIQRTQQEDSAVYLCASSQTGQGAYEKLFFGSGTQLSVL.

In this sample, this clone turned up once. This chain connects TRBV27 to TRBJ2-7; TRBD2 agrees at 9 bases. The CDR3 has 18 amino acids. CDR1 and CDR2 (germline): MNHEY, SMNVEV (reference sequence). V was clipped by 5 bases and J by 2 bases; unmatched bases: 16. The CDR3 DNA sequence: TGTGCCAGCAGTCCAAGGACTAGCGAGACCCCAATACCCTACGAGCAGTACTTC. The encoded protein is CASSPRTSETPIPYEQYF.

The chain couples TRBV5-1 to TRBJ2-7; D may correspond to TRBD1 or TRBD2 (5 bases each). Germline lookup yields CDR1 SGHRS and CDR2 YFSETQ. With 4 bases removed from V and 3 bases from J, the gap between germline ends came to 17 bases. The CDR3 has 15 amino acids. The CDR3 DNA sequence: TGCGCCAGCAGCCCGTACGGTACAGGAGGCTACGAGCAGTACTTC. This gives the protein CASSPYGTGGYEQYF.

The chain joins TRBV27 to TRBJ2-7; D call uncertain. CDR1 and CDR2 from the germline V gene are MNHEY and SMNVEV (reference sequence). CDR3 size: 13 residues. Trimming left V 2 bases short and J 4 bases short, with 9 bases between. The CDR3 nucleotides read TGTGCCAGCAGTTTAGGGATCGCTTACGAGCAGTACTTC. Its protein product is CASSLGIAYEQYF.

Comments on this clone: An end of the junction does not agree with germline; a read error may underlie this. V is TRBV7-3 and J is TRBJ2-3, with no clear D. Germline loops: CDR1 SGHTA, CDR2 FQGTGA. This CDR3 contains 16 residues. The CDR3 spells CASSLTPGSYTDTQYF. The CDR3 DNA reads as TGTGCCAGCAGCCTAACCCCGGGCAGTTACACAGATACGCAGTATTTT.

The V gene is TRBV11-3, the J gene TRBJ2-5; TRBD2 agrees at 8 bases. CDR3 length: 14 amino acids. Germline V gene sequence: CDR1 SGHNT, CDR2 YENEEA. Germline trimming cut 2 bases from V and 5 bases from J; bases unmatched to any gene: 4. CDR3 in amino acids: CASSLTGGVETQYF. CDR3 sequence (DNA): TGTGCCAGCAGCTTAACGGGAGGGGTGGAGACCCAGTACTTC.

This clone appeared a few times. J is TRBJ1-2 and V is TRBV28, with 8 bases matching TRBD1. CDR1 and CDR2 from the germline V gene are MDHEN and SYDVKM. This CDR3 spans 17 amino acids. Germline trimming cut 5 bases from V and 7 bases from J; bases unmatched to any gene: 18. The CDR3 spells CASSPRYARQGYSGYTF. The CDR3, as DNA: TGTGCCAGCAGTCCGCGTTACGCCAGACAGGGGTACAGTGGCTACACCTTC.

This clone was counted once. The V call is TRBV5-5, the J call TRBJ1-3; 8 bases match TRBD1. The CDR3 loop spans 17 amino acids. V lost 0 bases to trimming and J lost 4 bases; unmatched junction nucleotides: 9. Germline V gene data show CDR1 as SGHKS and CDR2 as YYEKEE (reference sequence). Written as DNA, the CDR3 is TGTGCCAGCAGCTTGGGGGCAGGGGGCCCAAGAGGAAACACCATATATTTT. Its protein product is CASSLGAGGPRGNTIYF. The full variable domain, completed using reference TRBV5-5 and TRBJ1-3, is DAGVTQSPTHLIKTRGQQVTLRCSPISGHKSVSWYQQVLGQGPQFIFQYYEKEERGRGNFPDRFSARQFPNYSSELNVNALLLGDSALYLCASSLGAGGPRGNTIYFGEGSWLTVV.

The CDR3 loop is CASSPIPSGGAIEQFF. The CDR3 DNA reads TGTGCCAGCAGTCCAATACCTAGCGGGGGGGCGATCGAGCAGTTCTTC. The chain couples TRBV27 to TRBJ2-1; TRBD2 aligns across 12 bases. V dropped 5 bases and J dropped 10; count of bases not matched to a gene: 12. The CDR3 contains 16 residues. Per germline, CDR1 MNHEY and CDR2 SMNVEV (reference sequence).

The chain is built from TRBV9 and TRBJ2-1; perhaps TRBD1 as D (8 bases). This CDR3 region has 17 residues. Between the trimmed V and J ends, which lost 4 bases and 5 bases, there was a span of 22 bases. Per the germline V gene, CDR1 is SGDLS and CDR2 is YYNGEE. CDR3 sequence (DNA): TGTGCCAGCAGCCCCAGCCTCAGGACAGGGAGGGACAATGAGCAGTTCTTC. Amino acid sequence: CASSPSLRTGRDNEQFF.

V and J are TRBV9 and TRBJ1-3; D unresolved. The CDR3 has 17 residues. Between the trimmed V and J ends, which lost 2 bases and 0 bases, there was a span of 15 bases. From germline, CDR1 is SGDLS and CDR2 YYNGEE. The CDR3 DNA sequence: TGTGCCAGCAGCGTTCAGGATTCCCCCTACTCTGGAAACACCATATATTTT. This gives the protein CASSVQDSPYSGNTIYF.

The rearrangement joins TRBV24-1 to TRBJ2-1; TRBD1 or TRBD2 may be the D gene (5 bases each). Germline V gene data show CDR1 as KGHDR and CDR2 as SFDVKD. CDR3 length: 16 residues. The ends were cut back, 4 bases at V and 2 bases at J, with 14 bases in the middle. CDR3: CATSDPGTPTYNEQFF. The CDR3 bases are TGTGCCACCAGTGACCCCGGGACCCCGACCTACAATGAGCAGTTCTTC.

Here the CDR3 DNA reads TGCGCCAGCAGCCAAGATGGGGTAGACACCATATATTTT. Protein: CASSQDGVDTIYF. The chain has TRBV4-3 and TRBJ1-3; no reliable D call. The V gene's germline CDR1 is LGHNA and CDR2 YSLEER. V dropped 0 bases and J dropped 8 bases, with 8 bases sitting between them. The CDR3 is 13 residues long.

The rearrangement joins TRBV27 to TRBJ2-1; perhaps D is TRBD1 or TRBD2 (5 bases each). CDR3 length: 14 amino acids. CDR1 is MNHEY, CDR2 SMNVEV, per germline (reference sequence). Between the trimmed V and J ends, which lost 1 base and 7 bases, there was a span of 11 bases. In DNA, the CDR3 is TGTGCCAGCAGTTTATTGGGGGTTGGGAATGAGCAGTTCTTC. It translates to CASSLLGVGNEQFF.

The chain has TRBV14 and TRBJ2-2; 8 bases are a match to TRBD2. Germline V gene sequence: CDR1 SGHDN, CDR2 FVKESK. Trimming removed 0 bases from V and 3 bases from J; junction bases left unmatched: 9. The CDR3 contains 18 residues. The CDR3 nucleotides read TGTGCCAGCAGCCAAGAACGGGGGGGCCAGCGGTACACCGGGGAGCTGTTTTTT. Protein sequence: CASSQERGGQRYTGELFF.

V and J are TRBV5-6 and TRBJ1-4; possibly TRBD1 for D (5 bases). CDR1 is SGHDT and CDR2 is YYEEEE in the germline V gene. CDR3 size: 14 residues. V dropped 0 bases and J dropped 8 bases, with 11 bases sitting between them. The CDR3 DNA is TGTGCCAGCAGCTTGGCTGGGGCCCTAGAAAAACTGTTTTTT. Encoded protein: CASSLAGALEKLFF.

The chain is built from TRBV5-5 and TRBJ1-6; 7 bases are a match to TRBD1. J lost 7 bases, V lost 4 bases, and 5 bases had no gene match. CDR3 length equals 14 residues. Per the germline V gene, CDR1 is SGHKS and CDR2 is YYEKEE (reference sequence). CDR3 nucleotide sequence: TGTGCCAGCAGCGTGGGACAGCTAAATTCACCCCTCCACTTT. Translating gives CASSVGQLNSPLHF. The whole variable domain, filled in from reference TRBV5-5 and TRBJ1-6, reads DAGVTQSPTHLIKTRGQQVTLRCSPISGHKSVSWYQQVLGQGPQFIFQYYEKEERGRGNFPDRFSARQFPNYSSELNVNALLLGDSALYLCASSVGQLNSPLHFGNGTRLTVT.

The chain recombines TRBV7-3 with TRBJ2-1; possibly TRBD2 for D (6 bases). The CDR3 extends over 13 amino acids. V lost 6 bases to trimming and J lost 6 bases, with 12 bases between them. Germline-derived CDR1 and CDR2 are SGHTA and FQGTGA. CDR3 in amino acids: CASSPTRSNEQFF. The CDR3 DNA reads as TGTGCCAGCAGTCCGACTAGATCCAATGAGCAGTTCTTC. The full variable domain, completed using reference TRBV7-3 and TRBJ2-1, is GAGVSQTPSNKVTEKGKYVELRCDPISGHTALYWYRQSLGQGPEFLIYFQGTGAADDSGLPNDRFFAVRPEGSVSTLKIQRTERGDSAVYLCASSPTRSNEQFFGPGTRLTVL.

The chain links TRBV19 to TRBJ2-3, with TRBD2 matching 13 bases. The CDR3 spans 16 residues. The germline V gene encodes CDR1 LNHDA and CDR2 SQIVND (reference sequence). J was trimmed by 3 bases and V by 3 bases; bases with no gene match: 3. The CDR3 region has the DNA TGTGCCAGTAGTATGACTAGCGGGGGGCTAACAGATACGCAGTATTTT. As protein: CASSMTSGGLTDTQYF.

The gene calls are TRBV9 and TRBJ2-1; D may match TRBD1 or TRBD2 (5 bases each). The CDR3 has 15 amino acids. Trimming stripped 3 bases from V and 6 bases from J, with 16 bases between. CDR1 and CDR2 from the germline V gene are SGDLS and YYNGEE. CDR3 nucleotides: TGTGCCAGCAGCGCAGCCGGGACGCCGGGCAATGAGCAGTTCTTC. Protein: CASSAAGTPGNEQFF.

The chain carries TRBV4-3 and TRBJ1-4, with D possibly matching TRBD1 (6 bases). The CDR3 spans 15 residues. V was cut by 1 base and J by 8 bases, with 14 bases left in between. Germline V CDR1 and CDR2: LGHNA, YSLEER. For the CDR3, the DNA is TGCGCCAGCAGCCAAGTACAGGGCGTGCGGGAAAAACTGTTTTTT. Its translation is CASSQVQGVREKLFF.

The CDR3 loop reads CASRANRNTEAFF. The CDR3 region has the DNA TGCGCCAGCAGGGCAAATCGGAACACTGAAGCTTTCTTT. The genes are TRBV4-3 and TRBJ1-1; D is ambiguous. Trimming shortened V by 6 bases and J by 1 base, and 9 bases separated the two germline ends. Per germline, CDR1 LGHNA and CDR2 YSLEER. The CDR3 is 13 amino acids.

Here the CDR3 DNA reads TGTGCCAGCAGCTTCCCCATTCAGCCCCAGCATTTT. This codes for CASSFPIQPQHF. The chain joins TRBV7-9 to TRBJ1-5; D is unresolved. In germline, CDR1 is SEHNR, CDR2 FQNEAQ (reference sequence). The ends were cut back, 3 bases at V and 6 bases at J, with 6 bases in the middle. The length of the CDR3 is 12 residues.

The chain employs TRBV4-2 and TRBJ2-1, with TRBD1 matching over 8 bases. Germline CDR1 LGHNA, CDR2 YNFKEQ. There are 16 residues in the CDR3. With 0 bases clipped from V and 2 bases from J, the junction kept 3 bases outside the gene matches. In DNA form, the CDR3 reads TGTGCCAGCAGCCAAGAAGACAGGGGAGCCTACAATGAGCAGTTCTTC. Its translation is CASSQEDRGAYNEQFF.

The chain employs TRBV3-1 (or the pseudogene TRBV3-2) and TRBJ2-5, with 11 bases matching TRBD2. The junction had 7 bases not matched to a gene; V was cut back by 2 bases and J by 5 bases. Germline-derived CDR1 and CDR2 are LGHDT and YNNKEL (reference sequence). This CDR3 has 16 residues. The CDR3 is CASSQRLAGYRETQYF. In nucleotides, the CDR3 is TGTGCCAGCAGCCAACGACTAGCGGGATATCGGGAGACCCAGTACTTC.

The V call is TRBV4-3, the J call TRBJ2-5; the D is unclear. The CDR3 extends over 16 amino acids. Germline CDR1 LGHNA, CDR2 YSLEER. Trimming left V 4 bases short and J 5 bases short, with 20 bases between. The CDR3 loop reads CASSLTTGRLSETQYF. The CDR3 nucleotides are TGCGCCAGCAGCCTAACGACCGGGCGGCTTAGCGAGACCCAGTACTTC.